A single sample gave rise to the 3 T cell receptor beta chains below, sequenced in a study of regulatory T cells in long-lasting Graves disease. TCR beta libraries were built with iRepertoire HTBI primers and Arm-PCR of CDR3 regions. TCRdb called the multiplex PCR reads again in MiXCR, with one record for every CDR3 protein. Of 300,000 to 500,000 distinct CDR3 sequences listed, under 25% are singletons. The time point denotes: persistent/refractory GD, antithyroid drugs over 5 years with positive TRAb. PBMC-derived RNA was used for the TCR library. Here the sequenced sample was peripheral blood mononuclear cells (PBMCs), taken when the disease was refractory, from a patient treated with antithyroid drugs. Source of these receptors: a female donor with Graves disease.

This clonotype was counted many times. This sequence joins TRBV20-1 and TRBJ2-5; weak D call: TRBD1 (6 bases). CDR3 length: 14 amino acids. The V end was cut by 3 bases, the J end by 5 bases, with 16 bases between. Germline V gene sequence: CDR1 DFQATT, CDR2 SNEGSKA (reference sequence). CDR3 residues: CSARGQGSAETQYF. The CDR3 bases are TGCAGTGCTAGGGGGCAGGGGTCGGCGGAGACCCAGTACTTC.

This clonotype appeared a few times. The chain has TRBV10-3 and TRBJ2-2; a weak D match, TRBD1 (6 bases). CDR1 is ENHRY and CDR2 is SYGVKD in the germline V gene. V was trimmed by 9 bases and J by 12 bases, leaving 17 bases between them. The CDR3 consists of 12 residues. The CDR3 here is CAIRTAEGQLFF. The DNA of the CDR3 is TGTGCCATTCGGACAGCCGAAGGGCAGCTGTTTTTT.

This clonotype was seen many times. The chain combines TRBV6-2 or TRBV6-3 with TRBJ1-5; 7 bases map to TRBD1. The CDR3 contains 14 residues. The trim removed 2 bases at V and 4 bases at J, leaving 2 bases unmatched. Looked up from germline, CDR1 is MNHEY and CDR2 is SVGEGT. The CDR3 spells CASSYQQGNQPQHF. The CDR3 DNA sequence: TGTGCCAGCAGTTACCAACAGGGGAATCAGCCCCAGCATTTT.